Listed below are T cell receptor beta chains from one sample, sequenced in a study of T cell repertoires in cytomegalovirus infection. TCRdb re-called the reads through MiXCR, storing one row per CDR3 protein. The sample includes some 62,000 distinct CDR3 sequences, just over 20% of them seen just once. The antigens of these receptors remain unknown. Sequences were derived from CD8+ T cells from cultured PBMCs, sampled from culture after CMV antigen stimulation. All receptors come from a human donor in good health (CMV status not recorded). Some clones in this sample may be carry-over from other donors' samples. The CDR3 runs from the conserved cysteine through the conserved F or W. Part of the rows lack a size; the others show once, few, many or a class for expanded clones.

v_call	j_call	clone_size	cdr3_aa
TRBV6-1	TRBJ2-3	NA	CASSSMLDTQYF
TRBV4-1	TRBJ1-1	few	CASSQDGLRTGPEAFF
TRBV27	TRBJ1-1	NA	CASSPTGMGTEAFF
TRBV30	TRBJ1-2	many	CAWRELGDPYGYTF
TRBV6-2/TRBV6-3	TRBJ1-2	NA	CASSYSRDRVSERDGYTF
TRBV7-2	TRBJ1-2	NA	CASSLTGSYGYTF
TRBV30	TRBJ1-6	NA	CAWVQWDADNSPLHF
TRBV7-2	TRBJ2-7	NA	CASSLPGQGIYEQYF
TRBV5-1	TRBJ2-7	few	CASSLPPLYEQYF
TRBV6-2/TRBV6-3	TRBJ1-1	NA	CASSSMTAMNTEAFF
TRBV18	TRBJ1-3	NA	CASSPLRGGQGIAAGNTIYF
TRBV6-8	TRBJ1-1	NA	CASSPDSFATEAFF
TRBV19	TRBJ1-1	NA	CASSIMGQGYTEAFF
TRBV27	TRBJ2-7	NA	CASSPSYGGYEQYF
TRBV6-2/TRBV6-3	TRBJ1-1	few	CASSYARGRVNTEAFF
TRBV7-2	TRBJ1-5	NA	CASSLADALNQPQHF
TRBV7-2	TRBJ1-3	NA	CASSSETGTIYF
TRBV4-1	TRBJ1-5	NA	CASSQVYSPEQPQHF
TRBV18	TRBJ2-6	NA	CASSPPKRGSGPGANVLTF
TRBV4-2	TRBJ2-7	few	CASSQDPSGGAYEQYF
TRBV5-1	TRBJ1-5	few	CASSWGDREGNQPQHF
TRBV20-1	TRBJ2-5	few	CSARGTSGGAIRETQYF
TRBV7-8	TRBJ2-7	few	CASSSPQTRHEQYF
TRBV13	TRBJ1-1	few	CASRAPTVNTEAFF
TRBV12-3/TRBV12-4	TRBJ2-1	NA	CASSFDSYEQFF
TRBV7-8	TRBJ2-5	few	CASSLGSSPETQYF
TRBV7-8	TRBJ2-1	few	CASSLGAVAGEQFF
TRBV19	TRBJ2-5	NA	CASSTSSGGETQYF
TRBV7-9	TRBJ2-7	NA	CASSTSREHEQYF
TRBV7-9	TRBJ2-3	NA	CASSLVTSGGAEDTQYF
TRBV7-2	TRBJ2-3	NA	CASSLVAGDSTDTQYF
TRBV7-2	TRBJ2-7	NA	CASSVAGSGYEQYF
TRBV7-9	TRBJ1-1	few	CASSSRYRGRDDTEAFF
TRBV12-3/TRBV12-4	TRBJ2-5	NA	CASSGTGETQYF
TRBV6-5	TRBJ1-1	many	CASSYSAGNTEAFF
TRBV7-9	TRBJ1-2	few	CASSLPDRPNYGYTF
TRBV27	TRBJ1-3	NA	CASSLRGRGTHTIYF
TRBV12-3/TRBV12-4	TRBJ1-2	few	CASSPGLYGYTF
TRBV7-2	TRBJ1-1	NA	CASSSPPPGFTEAFF
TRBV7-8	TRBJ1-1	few	CASSSPSDRGENTEAFF
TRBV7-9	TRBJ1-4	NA	CASSSPEGGHEKLFF
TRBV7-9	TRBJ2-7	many	CASSGTDRSEQYF
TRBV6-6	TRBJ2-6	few	CASSVGTSGANVLTF
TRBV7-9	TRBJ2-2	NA	CASTGLSNTGELFF
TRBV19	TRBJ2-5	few	CASSAHLAGGPRETQYF
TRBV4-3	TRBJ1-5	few	CASSPDWDGGNQPQHF
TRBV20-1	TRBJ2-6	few	CSAIDASGANVLTF
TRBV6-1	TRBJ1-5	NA	CASSAEDRVVNQPQHF
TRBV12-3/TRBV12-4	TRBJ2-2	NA	CASSPDGWDTGELFF
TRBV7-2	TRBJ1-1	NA	CASSLPGSPVEAFF
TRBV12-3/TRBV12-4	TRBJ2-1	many	CASSLVAYNEQFF
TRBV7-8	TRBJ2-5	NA	CASSSEQETQYF
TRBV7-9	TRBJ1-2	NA	CASRGPGEDYGYTF
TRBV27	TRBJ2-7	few	CASSPRPIQGALLYEQYF